Detailed here is one T cell receptor (beta chain). Naive CD8 cells lacked CD45RO and underwent positive selection for CCR7, leaving out terminally differentiated effector memory CD45RA+ cells. The record originates from a study of shared clonotypes between healthy human individuals. Libraries were prepared by immunoSEQ multiplex PCR; TCRdb keeps only in-frame clonotypes and omits some of them. The sample gives about 2.1 million clones, roughly 91% of which show up once; approximately 1.7% is in the top ten. The CDR3 is 12 amino acids. Deletions cut 3 bases from V and 7 bases from J, with 9 bases between. Looked up from germline, CDR1 is WSHSY and CDR2 is SAAADI.

The sample consisted of naive CD8+ T cells from PBMCs. V gene TRBV10-2 combines with J gene TRBJ1-1; D gene unclear. This clonotype was sampled from a man aged 18 to 30 in good health. Some clones in this sample may be carry-over from other donors' samples. Written as DNA, the CDR3 is TGCGCCAGCAGTGAAGGCCCAGTTGAAGCTTTCTTT. Translating it yields CASSEGPVEAFF.